This T cell receptor (beta chain) was sequenced in a study of T cells after posttransplantation cyclophosphamide. Study-level results: TRB clonality was highly associated with recipient CMV seropositivity and reactivation.

Sequencing was performed with immunoSEQ multiplex PCR; in TCRdb, only in-frame clones are kept and a portion is missing. The profile covers about 32,000 clones, with approximately 90% appearing a single time and approximately 15% taken by the ten largest. About this clone: Its antigen is as yet unknown.

CDR3 length: 19 residues. The V end lost 4 bases, the J end lost 2 bases, and 24 bases lay between the germline ends. Per the germline V gene, CDR1 is SGHVS and CDR2 is FQNEAQ. The receptor comes from a woman in her thirties or forties with a blood cancer, CMV-positive, and with a related stem cell donor. The chain combines TRBV7-8 with TRBJ2-1, with D uncertain. Input material: PBMCs. The CDR3 DNA sequence: TGTGCCAGCAGCTCAATGACCAAAGTAACAGCTCTTCCCTACAATGAGCAGTTCTTC. This sequence encodes CASSSMTKVTALPYNEQFF.